This T cell receptor (beta chain) was captured in a study of molecular identifiers for immune sequencing clone quantification. V was pared by 0 bases and J by 1 base, with 7 bases of the junction left unmatched. Germline CDR1 DFQATT, CDR2 SNEGSKA (reference sequence). This CDR3 has 16 amino acids. This clonotype was picked up a small number of times. As yet, its antigen is unknown. Whole-study results and caveats: Effector cells kept over 98% of their molecules in clones above 20 RNA copies, while naive cells kept under 1% there.

Listed TCR primers and previously described methods were used for bulk TCR libraries. TCRdb called the PCR reads again in MiXCR, with one record for every CDR3 protein. The sample lists some 590,000 distinct CDR3 sequences, about 25% occurring once. This TCR was sampled from a human donor in good health. Some libraries in this study had Jurkat cell RNA spiked in. The sequenced sample was naive CD8+ T cells from blood, with Jurkat cell RNA spiked in. The subset denotes: FACS-sorted CD8+CD4-CCR7+CD45RA+ naive T cells. V gene TRBV20-1 combines with J gene TRBJ2-5; 8 bases are shared with TRBD2. For the CDR3, the DNA is TGCAGTGCTAGAGACATTAGCGGGGAACCCCAAGAGACCCAGTACTTC. Protein sequence: CSARDISGEPQETQYF.